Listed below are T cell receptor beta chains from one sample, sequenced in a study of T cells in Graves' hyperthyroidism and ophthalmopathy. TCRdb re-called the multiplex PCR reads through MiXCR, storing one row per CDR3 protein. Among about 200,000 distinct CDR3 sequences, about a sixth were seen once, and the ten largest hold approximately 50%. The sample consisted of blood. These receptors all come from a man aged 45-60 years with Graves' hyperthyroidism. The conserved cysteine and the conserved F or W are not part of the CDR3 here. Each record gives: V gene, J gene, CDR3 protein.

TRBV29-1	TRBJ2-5	SVEGNPGETQY
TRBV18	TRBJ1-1	ASSPQRSNTEAF
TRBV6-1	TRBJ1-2	ASSSQGGADGYT
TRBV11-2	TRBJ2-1	ASSLSAGAYNEQF
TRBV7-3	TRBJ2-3	ASSLGAWADTQY
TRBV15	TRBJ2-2	ATSGLAGEVGELF
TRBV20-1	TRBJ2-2	SASRTGNTGELF
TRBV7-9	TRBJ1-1	ASSAWTRGTEAF
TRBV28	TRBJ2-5	ASSRYRTGETQY
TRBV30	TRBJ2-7	AWSRGEERYEQY
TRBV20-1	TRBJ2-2	SAQGRGTGELF
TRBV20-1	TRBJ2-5	SARVTGETQY
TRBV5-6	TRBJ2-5	ASSGLRRGETQY
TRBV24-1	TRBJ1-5	ATSDRQGLRQPQH
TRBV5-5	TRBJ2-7	ASSLRDRDHEQY
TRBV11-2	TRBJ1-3	ASGGGNTIY
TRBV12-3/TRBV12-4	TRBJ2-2	ASSFTGAANTGELF
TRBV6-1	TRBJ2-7	ASSEAHGQGDYEQY
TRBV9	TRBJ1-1	ASSFLDQNTEAF
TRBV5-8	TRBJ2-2	ASSLEGYTGELF
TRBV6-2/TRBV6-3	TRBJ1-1	ASSYSSAEAF
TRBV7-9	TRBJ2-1	ASSPMGLAGLRQF
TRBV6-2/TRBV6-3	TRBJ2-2	ASREGGTHTGELF